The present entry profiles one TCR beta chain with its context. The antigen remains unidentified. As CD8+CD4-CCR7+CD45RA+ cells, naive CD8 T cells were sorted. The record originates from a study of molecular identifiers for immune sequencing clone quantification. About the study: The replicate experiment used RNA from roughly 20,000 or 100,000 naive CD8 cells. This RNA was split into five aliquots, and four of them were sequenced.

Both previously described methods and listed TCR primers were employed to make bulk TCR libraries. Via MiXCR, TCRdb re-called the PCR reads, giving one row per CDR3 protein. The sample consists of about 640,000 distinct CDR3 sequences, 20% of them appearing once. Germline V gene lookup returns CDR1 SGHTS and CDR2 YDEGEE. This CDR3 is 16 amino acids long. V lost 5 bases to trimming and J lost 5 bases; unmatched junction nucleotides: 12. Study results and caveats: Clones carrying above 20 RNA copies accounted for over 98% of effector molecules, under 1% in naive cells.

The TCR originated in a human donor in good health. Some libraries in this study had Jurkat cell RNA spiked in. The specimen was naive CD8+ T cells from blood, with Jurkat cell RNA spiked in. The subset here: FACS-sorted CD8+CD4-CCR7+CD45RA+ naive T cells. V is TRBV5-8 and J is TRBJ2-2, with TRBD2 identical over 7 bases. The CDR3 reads CASSRVSQGGTGELFF. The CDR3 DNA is TGTGCCAGCAGTCGAGTTTCTCAGGGAGGGACCGGGGAGCTGTTTTTT. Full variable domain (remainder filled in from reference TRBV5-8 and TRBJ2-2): EAGVTQSPTHLIKTRGQQATLRCSPISGHTSVYWYQQALGLGLQFLLWYDEGEERNRGNFPPRFSGRQFPNYSSELNVNALELEDSALYLCASSRVSQGGTGELFFGEGSRLTVL.